This T cell receptor beta chain was recorded in a study of tumor and adjacent non-tumor tissue in lung cancer. This CDR3 is 18 amino acids long. The germline CDR1 and CDR2 sequences are MNHEY and SVGEGT. Note on this clonotype: Its antigen is undetermined. Its ends do not fully match the called genes, so a read error is possible.

No cell sorting was done before RNA was extracted from the tissue. The normal lung tissue was taken more than 3 cm from the tumor edge. Newly diagnosed lung cancer patients had thoracic surgery in China, August–November 2014, without prior chemotherapy. TCRbeta libraries were built with three rounds of nested PCR, modified from ARM-PCR. One entry per CDR3 protein, called by TCRdb with MiXCR from the multiplex PCR reads. The data show 94,000 or so distinct CDR3 sequences, with around 76% seen just once and 21% held by the top ten. Study-wide results and limits: TCR diversity was significantly greater in tumor than normal lung tissue.

This chain uses TRBV6-2 or TRBV6-3 with TRBJ2-1; D is tentatively TRBD1 or TRBD2 (6 bases each). The source of this sequence is a woman aged 45 to 65 with non-small cell lung cancer. The specimen sequenced was distant non-tumor lung tissue. The CDR3 DNA reads TGTGCCAGCTGTTACGACAGGAATGGGCGGGAATCCTACAATGAGCAGTTCTTC. This translates into CASCYDRNGRESYNEQFF.